This T cell receptor beta chain is from a study of PD-1 blockade in classical Hodgkin lymphoma. Study in general: Nivolumab was administered to patients intravenously at 3 mg/kg every 2 weeks.

TCRdb's table, derived via immunoSEQ multiplex PCR, lists solely in-frame clones and lacks some. The sample lists over 15,000 clones, roughly 80% occurring once. Each patient experienced a relapse that followed autologous stem cell transplantation, and brentuximab vedotin exposure varied. The clonotype was recovered from a human donor with classical Hodgkin lymphoma. Sequencing used peripheral blood mononuclear cells (PBMCs), obtained before the second cycle of nivolumab.

DNA of the CDR3: TGTGCCAGCAGCTCTACGGGACAGCCTAACACTGAAGCTTTCTTT. Residues: CASSSTGQPNTEAFF. V is TRBV7-3 and J is TRBJ1-1, with TRBD1 identical over 7 bases. In germline, CDR1 is SGHTA, CDR2 FQGTGA. The CDR3 loop spans 15 amino acids. Losses at the gene ends were 4 bases for V and 2 bases for J; bases not matched to a gene: 7. Together with reference TRBV7-3 and TRBJ1-1, the CDR3 gives the full variable domain: GAGVSQTPSNKVTEKGKYVELRCDPISGHTALYWYRQSLGQGPEFLIYFQGTGAADDSGLPNDRFFAVRPEGSVSTLKIQRTERGDSAVYLCASSSTGQPNTEAFFGQGTRLTVV.